This T cell receptor (beta chain) originates from a study of blood T cell repertoires in COVID-19. The wider study: PBMCs, B-cell-depleted T cells, or T cells were the source of the cDNA or gDNA that made up the material.

Produced via immunoSEQ multiplex PCR; TCRdb's table is partial and in-frame only. There are roughly 200,000 clones in the sample; around 83% occur only once, and around 8% lies in the top ten. Germline trimming cut 5 bases from V and 2 bases from J; bases unmatched to any gene: 3. From germline, CDR1 is ENHRY and CDR2 SYGVKD. The CDR3 runs 13 residues. The TCR comes from a woman aged 60-75 years with acute or convalescent COVID-19. This chain uses TRBV10-3 with TRBJ2-7, with TRBD1 identical over 7 bases. Sequenced material: peripheral blood. As DNA, the CDR3 is TGTGCCATCAGTAATACAGGGGCCTACGAGCAGTACGTC. Protein sequence: CAISNTGAYEQYV.